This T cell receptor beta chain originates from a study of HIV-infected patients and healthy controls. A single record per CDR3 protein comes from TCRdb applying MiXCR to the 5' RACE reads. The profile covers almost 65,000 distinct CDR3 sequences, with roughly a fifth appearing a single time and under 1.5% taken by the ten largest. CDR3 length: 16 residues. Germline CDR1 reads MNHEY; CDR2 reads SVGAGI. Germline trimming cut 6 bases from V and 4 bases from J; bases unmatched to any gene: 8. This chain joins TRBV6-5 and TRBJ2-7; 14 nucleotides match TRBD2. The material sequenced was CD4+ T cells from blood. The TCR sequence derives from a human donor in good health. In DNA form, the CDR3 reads TGTGCCAGCAGGCCCCCACGGACTAGCGGGAGGTACGAGCAGTACTTC. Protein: CASRPPRTSGRYEQYF.